This entry concerns a single TCR beta chain. The antigen is undetermined. Data came from immunoSEQ multiplex PCR; TCRdb stores just in-frame clones and leaves some out. The sample holds 20,000 to 25,000 clones, about nine tenths seen once. This sample was included in a study of B cell selection in AIRE deficiency. Study-wide points: Of a few thousand shared Treg TCRbeta sequences, roughly 32% were healthy-only, approximately 9% patient-only.

Regulatory T cells were sorted as CD4+CD25hiCD127low/negative. Germline-derived CDR1 and CDR2 are SNHLY and FYNNEI. The CDR3 consists of 13 residues. V was pared by 9 bases and J by 2 bases, with 10 bases between. Specimen: CD4+CD25+ Tregs sorted from PBMCs. The sequence derives from a human donor in good health. The chain links TRBV2 to TRBJ2-2; D might be TRBD1 or TRBD2, each matching 6 bases. In DNA form, the CDR3 reads TGTGCCAGTAGGGGGACTAACACCGGGGAGCTGTTTTTT. It specifies CASRGTNTGELFF. Together with reference TRBV2 and TRBJ2-2, the CDR3 gives the full variable domain: EPEVTQTPSHQVTQMGQEVILRCVPISNHLYFYWYRQILGQKVEFLVSFYNNEISEKSEIFDDQFSVERPDGSNFTLKIRSTKLEDSAMYFCASRGTNTGELFFGEGSRLTVL.